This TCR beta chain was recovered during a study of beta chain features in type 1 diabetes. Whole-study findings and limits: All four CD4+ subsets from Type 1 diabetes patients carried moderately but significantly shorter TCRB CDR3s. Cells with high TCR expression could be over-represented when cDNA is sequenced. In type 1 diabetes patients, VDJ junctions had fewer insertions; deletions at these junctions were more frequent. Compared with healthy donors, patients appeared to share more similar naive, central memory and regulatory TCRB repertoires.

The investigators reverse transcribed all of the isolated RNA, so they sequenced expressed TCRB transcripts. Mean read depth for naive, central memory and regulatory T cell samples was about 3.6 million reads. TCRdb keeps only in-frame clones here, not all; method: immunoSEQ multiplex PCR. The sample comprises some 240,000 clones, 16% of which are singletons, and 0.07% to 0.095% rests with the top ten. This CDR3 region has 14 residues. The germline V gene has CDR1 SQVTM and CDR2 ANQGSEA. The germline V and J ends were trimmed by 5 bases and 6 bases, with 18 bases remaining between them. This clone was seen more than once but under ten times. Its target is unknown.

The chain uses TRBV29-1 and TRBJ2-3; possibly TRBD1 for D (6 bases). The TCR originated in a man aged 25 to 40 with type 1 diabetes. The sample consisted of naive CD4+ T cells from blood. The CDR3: CSVSGQGMEDTQYF. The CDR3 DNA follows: TGCAGCGTTTCGGGACAAGGGATGGAGGATACGCAGTATTTT.